Listed here are 27 T cell receptor beta chains from one sample, sequenced in a study of patients and donors after allogeneic stem cell transplantation. TCRdb re-analysed the RT-PCR reads in MiXCR, keeping a single row per CDR3 protein. Of approximately 200,000 distinct CDR3 sequences listed, about 38% are singletons. The sequenced sample was blood, either unsorted or a sorted T cell fraction (not recorded which). These receptors were obtained from a human donor who was either an allogeneic HSCT recipient or a stem cell or donor lymphocyte infusion donor (not recorded which). It is not recorded whose cells these are; they may come from a transplant donor.

This clonotype was seen once. The chain is built from TRBV29-1 and TRBJ2-1; D might be TRBD2 (6 bases). The CDR3 is 17 amino acids. Germline lookup yields CDR1 SQVTM and CDR2 ANQGSEA. V shed 2 bases and J shed 4 bases, with 21 bases lying between them. The CDR3 sequence is CSVELPARGESYNEQFF. The CDR3 DNA follows: TGCAGCGTTGAATTGCCCGCGCGCGGGGAGTCTTACAATGAGCAGTTCTTC.

This clonotype was observed a few times. This chain joins TRBV27 and TRBJ1-1; D not resolved. Trimming shortened V by 7 bases and J by 7 bases, and 16 bases separated the two germline ends. Germline lookup yields CDR1 MNHEY and CDR2 SMNVEV (reference sequence). The CDR3 is 13 residues long. CDR3 coding DNA: TGTGCCAGCATCCCCCGAACGAATTGTGAAGCTTTCTTT. It encodes CASIPRTNCEAFF.

This rearrangement joins TRBV6-1 to TRBJ1-4, with no clear D. This CDR3 spans 13 amino acids. Per the germline V gene, CDR1 is MNHNS and CDR2 is SASEGT. V lost 8 bases and J lost 5, with 12 bases in between. The CDR3 DNA reads as TGTGCCAGCCGGCGACACCGAAATGAAAAACTGTTTTTT. This codes for CASRRHRNEKLFF.

The rearrangement joins TRBV29-1 to TRBJ1-5; the D gene is possibly TRBD1 (6 bases). Germline CDR1 is SQVTM and CDR2 is ANQGSEA. Trimming removed 7 bases at V and 2 bases at J, with 15 bases between. This CDR3 has 14 amino acids. This chain's CDR3 is CSARGGDGNQPQHF. The CDR3 region has the DNA TGCAGCGCCCGAGGGGGAGATGGCAATCAGCCCCAGCATTTT.

This clonotype showed up just a few times. The chain employs TRBV18 and TRBJ2-1; D gene uncertain. The V and J ends lost 1 base and 10 bases respectively, with 8 bases between them. The germline V gene has CDR1 KGHSH and CDR2 LQKENI. This CDR3 contains 12 residues. The CDR3 DNA follows: TGTGCCAGCTCACCACGTCTGGAAGAGCAGTTCTTC. It is translated as CASSPRLEEQFF.

This clonotype was picked up a small number of times. The chain employs TRBV24-1 and TRBJ1-1, with 7 bases lining up with TRBD1. The CDR3 consists of 15 residues. With 3 bases clipped from V and 1 base from J, the junction kept 4 bases outside the gene matches. The germline gives CDR1 KGHDR, CDR2 SFDVKD. CDR3 nucleotide sequence: TGTGCCACCAGTGATCCCCAGGGGGGGAACACTGAAGCTTTCTTT. It specifies CATSDPQGGNTEAFF.

The chain couples TRBV6-5 to TRBJ2-5; D gene uncertain. Germline V gene sequence: CDR1 MNHEY, CDR2 SVGAGI. V lost 6 bases and J lost 0, with 5 bases in between. The CDR3 runs 12 residues. CDR3 sequence: CASRGNQETQYF. CDR3 DNA sequence: TGTGCCAGCAGAGGGAACCAAGAGACCCAGTACTTC.

DNA for the CDR3: TGCAGTGCCAGGGGGCTGGAGAATTCACCCCTCCACTTT. It specifies CSARGLENSPLHF. The V call is TRBV20-1, the J call TRBJ1-6, with TRBD1 matching 8 bases. The V gene end was trimmed by 6 bases and the J gene end by 7 bases; junction bases not matched to a gene: 5. Germline CDR1 is DFQATT and CDR2 is SNEGSKA (reference sequence). CDR3 length: 13 amino acids.

A few counts support this clonotype. This chain links TRBV7-2 with TRBJ2-6; unclear D gene. CDR1 is SGHTA and CDR2 is FQGNSA in the germline V gene. The CDR3 is made up of 17 amino acids. V dropped 2 bases and J dropped 0 bases, with 11 bases sitting between them. CDR3 loop: CASSLNFGDSGANVLTF. CDR3 in DNA: TGTGCCAGCAGCTTAAACTTTGGTGACTCTGGGGCCAACGTCCTGACTTTC.

The V and J genes are TRBV6-5 and TRBJ2-5; either TRBD1 or TRBD2 may supply D (5 bases each). CDR3 length: 15 residues. The V end was cut by 4 bases, the J end by 4 bases, with 16 bases between. Germline loops: CDR1 MNHEY, CDR2 SVGAGI. CDR3: CASSFLGTAGETQYF. CDR3 DNA sequence: TGTGCCAGCAGTTTCCTCGGGACCGCGGGAGAGACCCAGTACTTC.

This chain links TRBV24-1 with TRBJ2-7; TRBD1 agrees at 7 bases. V lost 4 bases and J lost 0; bases outside the gene matches: 8. This CDR3 region has 16 residues. CDR1 KGHDR and CDR2 SFDVKD come from the germline V gene. CDR3 DNA: TGTGCCACCAGTGACTCGGGGACAGTATACTCCTACGAGCAGTACTTC. It specifies CATSDSGTVYSYEQYF.

V is TRBV5-5 and J is TRBJ1-5, with 7 nucleotides matching TRBD1. With V trimmed by 4 bases and J by 5 bases, 9 bases remained unmatched. This CDR3 comprises 15 residues. Germline CDR1 reads SGHKS; CDR2 reads YYEKEE (reference sequence). In DNA form, the CDR3 reads TGTGCCAGCAGCGTGAACGGACAGGAATATCAGCCCCAGCATTTT. This encodes CASSVNGQEYQPQHF.

This clonotype was detected a few times. This chain joins TRBV10-3 and TRBJ2-7, with no clear D. Germline assignment: CDR1 ENHRY and CDR2 SYGVKD. V lost 6 bases and J lost 1, with 7 bases in between. There are 12 residues in the CDR3. The CDR3 protein is CAIRGTSYEQYF. The CDR3 region has the DNA TGTGCCATCAGGGGCACATCCTACGAGCAGTACTTC.

The V gene is TRBV10-3, the J gene TRBJ1-6, with 8 bases matching TRBD1. Unmatched junction bases numbered 7, after V lost 6 bases and J lost 6 bases. Germline CDR1 and CDR2: ENHRY and SYGVKD. The CDR3 is 15 residues long. In DNA, the CDR3 is TGTGCCATCAGCGGGAATGGACAGGGTAATTCACCCCTCCACTTT. Its translation: CAISGNGQGNSPLHF.

CDR3 nucleotide sequence: TGTGCCACCAGTGGGGACAGGGGGTACGAGCAGTACTTC. The encoded protein is CATSGDRGYEQYF. The J gene is TRBJ2-7, the V gene TRBV24-1, with 11 bases aligning to TRBD1. Germline values: CDR1 KGHDR, CDR2 SFDVKD. This CDR3 contains 13 residues. The J segment lost 4 bases and the V segment lost 5 bases, leaving 0 bases of the junction unmatched.

The rearrangement uses TRBV20-1 and TRBJ2-6; maybe TRBD1 (7 bases). Germline V CDR1 and CDR2: DFQATT, SNEGSKA (reference sequence). V lost 3 bases and J 4 bases, leaving 13 bases between the germline ends. The CDR3 length is 15 residues. Written as DNA, the CDR3 is TGCAGTGCTAGGGAGGGGGCCTCAGGGGCCAACGTCCTGACTTTC. Protein sequence: CSAREGASGANVLTF.

V and J are TRBV27 and TRBJ2-7; no reliable D call. The CDR3 has 13 residues. The V end was cut by 4 bases, the J end by 4 bases, with 11 bases between. CDR1 is MNHEY, CDR2 SMNVEV, per germline (reference sequence). The CDR3 sequence: CASSSYPIYEQYF. CDR3 bases: TGTGCCAGCAGTTCATACCCCATTTACGAGCAGTACTTC.

The chain links TRBV15 to TRBJ1-5; D unresolved. Germline V gene data show CDR1 as LNHNV and CDR2 as YYDKDF (reference sequence). CDR3 length: 17 amino acids. Trimming stripped 0 bases from V and 2 bases from J, with 14 bases between. CDR3 DNA sequence: TGTGCCACCAGCAGAGATCTACGGCCCCTCGGCAATCAGCCCCAGCATTTT. This translates into CATSRDLRPLGNQPQHF.

CDR3 nucleotides: TGCGCCAGCAGCTTGGTTGCAGGCCCCGTCGGCTACACCTTC. Its translation is CASSLVAGPVGYTF. V and J are TRBV5-1 and TRBJ1-2; no clear D. The ends were cut back, 0 bases at V and 8 bases at J, with 14 bases in the middle. From germline, CDR1 is SGHRS and CDR2 YFSETQ. CDR3 length equals 14 residues. Drawing the rest from reference TRBV5-1 and TRBJ1-2, the complete variable domain is KAGVTQTPRYLIKTRGQQVTLSCSPISGHRSVSWYQQTPGQGLQFLFEYFSETQRNKGNFPGRFSGRQFSNSRSEMNVSTLELGDSALYLCASSLVAGPVGYTFGSGTRLTVV.

This clonotype was seen repeatedly, ten times or more. This chain joins TRBV6-6 and TRBJ1-1; D unclear. This CDR3 is built from 13 residues. Trimming took 7 bases from V and 3 from J, leaving 12 bases between them. Germline V CDR1 and CDR2: MNHNY, SVGAGI (reference sequence). This chain's CDR3 is CASTEGHYTEAFF. The CDR3, as DNA: TGTGCCAGCACGGAGGGTCATTACACTGAAGCTTTCTTT.

The V call is TRBV5-1, the J call TRBJ2-3; D gene unclear. Germline CDR1 and CDR2: SGHRS and YFSETQ. V lost 0 bases and J 2 bases, leaving 7 bases between the germline ends. The CDR3 covers 14 residues. Written as DNA, the CDR3 is TGCGCCAGCAGCTTGGAGAGCCCCACAGATACGCAGTATTTT. This gives the protein CASSLESPTDTQYF.

This clonotype turned up a few times. The V call is TRBV20-1, the J call TRBJ1-4; D uncertain. Germline loops: CDR1 DFQATT, CDR2 SNEGSKA (reference sequence). Trimming shortened V by 5 bases and J by 10 bases, and 11 bases separated the two germline ends. The CDR3 contains 11 residues. The CDR3 loop is CSARNAGKLFF. CDR3 DNA: TGCAGTGCTCGGAATGCGGGAAAACTGTTTTTT.

There are many counts of this clonotype. The rearrangement uses TRBV12-3 or TRBV12-4 and TRBJ1-2, with 8 bases fitting TRBD1. The trim removed 3 bases at V and 9 bases at J, leaving 6 bases unmatched. CDR3 length: 13 residues. The CDR3: CASSFGQGVSYTF. The CDR3 DNA reads as TGTGCCAGCAGTTTTGGACAGGGTGTAAGCTACACCTTC.

This clonotype was recorded a few times. The chain employs TRBV24-1 and TRBJ1-2; D is unresolved. Trimming stripped 3 bases from V and 8 bases from J, with 9 bases between. CDR1 and CDR2 (germline): KGHDR, SFDVKD. The CDR3 covers 12 residues. The CDR3 protein is CATSDPGQGYTF. The CDR3 DNA reads TGTGCCACCAGTGATCCAGGTCAGGGCTACACCTTC.

The V gene is TRBV20-1, the J gene TRBJ1-1; D gene unclear. The germline CDR1 and CDR2 sequences are DFQATT and SNEGSKA (reference sequence). The CDR3 is 13 residues long. V shed 3 bases and J shed 1 base, with 9 bases lying between them. CDR3 bases: TGCAGTGCTAGTAGCATGGCGAACACTGAAGCTTTCTTT. It specifies CSASSMANTEAFF.

The chain uses TRBV7-8 and TRBJ2-3, with 9 bases aligning to TRBD2. This CDR3 has 17 residues. Germline V CDR1 and CDR2: SGHVS, FQNEAQ. V lost 5 bases and J lost 0; bases outside the gene matches: 9. CDR3 in DNA: TGTGCCAGCAGCCGAACCCCTAGCGGGGTTAGCACAGATACGCAGTATTTT. As protein: CASSRTPSGVSTDTQYF.

This chain uses TRBV12-3 or TRBV12-4 with TRBJ2-5; no firm D call. CDR3 length: 12 residues. V was pared by 6 bases and J by 7 bases, with 12 bases between. For the CDR3, the DNA is TGTGCCAGCAGAGAGCCCCTCGGGACCCAGTACTTC. Translating gives CASREPLGTQYF.